The 21 T cell receptor beta chains below all came from one sample that was sequenced in a study of T cell responses to AZD1222 COVID-19 vaccine. Repertoires were generated with immunoSEQ multiplex PCR, while TCRdb's copy carries only in-frame clones and drops some. This sample yields about 150,000 clones, of which roughly 90% are seen a single time; less than 2% belongs to the top ten. Sample: peripheral blood, taken 28 days after the second AZD1222 dose. These receptors originate from an adult who received the AZD1222 COVID-19 vaccine.

This chain links TRBV7-6 with TRBJ1-1; TRBD1 is a possible D gene (5 bases). CDR3 length: 14 residues. CDR1 and CDR2 (germline): SGHVS, FNYEAQ. Trimming removed 2 bases at V and 5 bases at J, with 12 bases between. CDR3 in amino acids: CASSLSQGKTEAFF. DNA of the CDR3: TGTGCCAGCAGCTTATCCCAGGGTAAGACTGAAGCTTTCTTT. Full variable domain (outside the CDR3, taken from reference TRBV7-6 and TRBJ1-1): GAGVSQSPRYKVTKRGQDVALRCDPISGHVSLYWYRQALGQGPEFLTYFNYEAQQDKSGLPNDRFSAERPEGSISTLTIQRTEQRDSAMYRCASSLSQGKTEAFFGQGTRLTVV.

The chain carries TRBV9 and TRBJ1-4; the D is unclear. The germline CDR1 and CDR2 sequences are SGDLS and YYNGEE. This CDR3 region has 15 residues. Trimming shortened V by 4 bases and J by 6 bases, and 16 bases separated the two germline ends. The CDR3 DNA sequence: TGTGCCAGCAGCCCCATAGATAGTACATATGAAAAACTGTTTTTT. Protein sequence: CASSPIDSTYEKLFF.

The chain employs TRBV19 and TRBJ1-5, with 8 positions matching TRBD1. Per germline, CDR1 LNHDA and CDR2 SQIVND (reference sequence). The CDR3 has 15 residues. V shed 3 bases and J 2 bases; nucleotides not matched to a gene: 3. This CDR3 is CASSIDRGGNQPQHF. The DNA of the CDR3 is TGTGCCAGTAGTATTGACAGGGGCGGCAATCAGCCCCAGCATTTT.

This chain connects TRBV10-2 to TRBJ1-6; D gene unclear. CDR3 size: 15 residues. Trimming took off 2 bases at V and 0 bases at J, with 5 bases between the two ends. Germline loops: CDR1 WSHSY, CDR2 SAAADI. The CDR3 sequence is CASSEPSSYNSPLHF. CDR3 in DNA: TGCGCCAGCAGTGAGCCGAGCTCCTATAATTCACCCCTCCACTTT.

CDR3 sequence reads: CASSEYLETQYF. DNA of the CDR3: TGTGCCAGCAGTGAATATTTGGAGACCCAGTACTTC. The V and J genes are TRBV25-1 and TRBJ2-5; D gene ambiguous. CDR1 MGHDK and CDR2 SYGVNS come from the germline V gene. The CDR3 totals 12 residues. Trimming shortened V by 0 bases and J by 5 bases, and 4 bases separated the two germline ends.

The chain has TRBV6-6 and TRBJ2-7; 9 nucleotides line up with TRBD2. Germline lookup yields CDR1 MNHNY and CDR2 SVGAGI (reference sequence). The length of the CDR3 is 15 residues. V trimming: 4 bases; J trimming: 7 bases; junction bases outside the gene matches: 11. CDR3 loop: CASSSYSGSPMEQYF. The CDR3 DNA reads TGTGCCAGCAGTTCATATAGCGGGAGCCCTATGGAGCAGTACTTC.

This chain links TRBV7-2 with TRBJ1-5; D is possibly TRBD1 (6 bases). The germline V and J ends were trimmed by 7 bases and 3 bases, with 10 bases remaining between them. The germline CDR1 and CDR2 sequences are SGHTA and FQGNSA. There are 13 residues in the CDR3. CDR3 coding DNA: TGTGCCAGCACCGGGACACCCAATCAGCCCCAGCATTTT. It codes for CASTGTPNQPQHF.

The chain is built from TRBV24-1 and TRBJ2-2, with D hard to call. Between the trimmed V and J ends, which lost 5 bases and 6 bases, there was a span of 15 bases. This CDR3 has 15 residues. Germline-derived CDR1 and CDR2 are KGHDR and SFDVKD. In nucleotides, the CDR3 is TGTGCCACCAGTGCTTCGAAAGGCTTGGCCGGGGAGCTGTTTTTT. Translation: CATSASKGLAGELFF.

This chain links TRBV19 with TRBJ2-3; D remains ambiguous. CDR1 and CDR2 (germline): LNHDA, SQIVND (reference sequence). The CDR3 has 14 residues. V shed 6 bases and J shed 3 bases, with 13 bases lying between them. CDR3 in DNA: TGTGCCAGTAGCCTTATACCGACTACAGATACGCAGTATTTT. This gives the protein CASSLIPTTDTQYF. Together with reference TRBV19 and TRBJ2-3, the CDR3 gives the full variable domain: DGGITQSPKYLFRKEGQNVTLSCEQNLNHDAMYWYRQDPGQGLRLIYYSQIVNDFQKGDIAEGYSVSREKKESFPLTVTSAQKNPTAFYLCASSLIPTTDTQYFGPGTRLTVL.

This clone was found many times. This chain links TRBV6-2 or TRBV6-3 with TRBJ2-1; D perhaps matches TRBD1 (6 bases). The CDR3 totals 14 residues. Germline loops: CDR1 MNHEY, CDR2 SVGEGT. Trimming pared 4 bases from V and 2 bases from J, leaving 9 bases between. As DNA, the CDR3 is TGTGCCAGCAGTTTTCAGGGGACCTACAATGAGCAGTTCTTC. Protein sequence: CASSFQGTYNEQFF.

This rearrangement joins TRBV6-5 to TRBJ2-3; the match to TRBD2 covers 8 bases. The CDR3 loop spans 15 amino acids. Germline lookup yields CDR1 MNHEY and CDR2 SVGAGI. Trimming at V came to 7 bases and at J to 4 bases, leaving 10 bases not matched to a gene. DNA of the CDR3: TGTGCCAGCACGCAGCGCCCGGGGGGGGCAGATACGCAGTATTTT. Translation: CASTQRPGGADTQYF.

J is TRBJ1-1 and V is TRBV7-9, with D perhaps TRBD1 (5 bases). The V and J ends lost 3 bases and 4 bases respectively, with 15 bases between them. Germline V CDR1 and CDR2: SEHNR, FQNEAQ (reference sequence). The CDR3 totals 15 residues. CDR3 sequence (DNA): TGTGCCAGCAGCTTCGAAGGGGTATTGGGCACTGAAGCTTTCTTT. Its translation is CASSFEGVLGTEAFF.

The chain uses TRBV29-1 and TRBJ1-3; D is uncertain. CDR3 length: 12 residues. Trimming removed 5 bases from V and 1 base from J, with 6 bases in between. Germline CDR1 reads SQVTM; CDR2 reads ANQGSEA. This CDR3 is CSVHESGNTIYF. The CDR3 coding sequence is TGCAGCGTTCACGAATCTGGAAACACCATATATTTT.

The chain is built from TRBV6-5 and TRBJ1-5; D uncertain. The CDR3 totals 14 residues. Trimming shortened V by 8 bases and J by 1 base, and 12 bases separated the two germline ends. Germline CDR1 MNHEY, CDR2 SVGAGI. The CDR3 DNA reads TGTGCCAGCCGACCGGCGTTGAGCAATCAGCCCCAGCATTTT. Translated: CASRPALSNQPQHF.

This clone showed up just once. The rearrangement uses TRBV27 and TRBJ1-5; D is uncertain. Looked up from germline, CDR1 is MNHEY and CDR2 is SMNVEV (reference sequence). Trimming removed 5 bases from V and 0 bases from J, with 5 bases in between. The length of the CDR3 is 13 residues. CDR3 DNA: TGTGCCAGCAGTGAATATAGCAATCAGCCCCAGCATTTT. Its protein product is CASSEYSNQPQHF.

The V gene is TRBV5-1, the J gene TRBJ2-5; no firm D call. Germline lookup yields CDR1 SGHRS and CDR2 YFSETQ. Trimming took off 4 bases at V and 0 bases at J, with 16 bases between the two ends. This CDR3 has 16 amino acids. The CDR3 region is CASSQEIVGYQETQYF. In DNA, the CDR3 is TGCGCCAGCAGCCAGGAAATTGTAGGGTACCAAGAGACCCAGTACTTC.

This chain joins TRBV13 and TRBJ2-2; D is ambiguous. V was pared by 8 bases and J by 8 bases, with 9 bases between. The CDR3 is made up of 11 amino acids. Germline CDR1 is PRHDT and CDR2 is FYEKMQ (reference sequence). Here the CDR3 DNA reads TGTGCCAGCGCCGAGGCGGGGGAGCTGTTTTTT. This translates into CASAEAGELFF.

The J gene is TRBJ1-5, the V gene TRBV7-2; D is undetermined. Germline V gene lookup returns CDR1 SGHTA and CDR2 FQGNSA. V was pared by 1 base and J by 3 bases, with 4 bases between. The CDR3 contains 13 residues. The CDR3 reads CASSLGANQPQHF. For the CDR3, the DNA is TGTGCCAGCAGCTTAGGGGCCAATCAGCCCCAGCATTTT.

The V gene is TRBV12-3 or TRBV12-4, the J gene TRBJ1-2, with D perhaps matching TRBD1 (6 bases). V was trimmed by 6 bases and J by 4 bases, leaving 12 bases between them. CDR3 length equals 13 residues. DNA for the CDR3: TGTGCCAGCAGACGCAGGGGTGCCTATGGCTACACCTTC. Translated: CASRRRGAYGYTF.

The chain joins TRBV21-1 to TRBJ2-7. TRBV21-1 is a documented pseudogene. The CDR3 contains 16 residues. CDR3 sequence: CASTRYDPNPLVEQYF. The CDR3, as DNA: TGTGCCAGCACCCGTTATGACCCTAACCCCCTTGTCGAGCAGTACTTC.

V usage is TRBV4-1 and J usage is TRBJ1-5; D is undetermined. The V and J ends lost 3 bases and 2 bases respectively, with 8 bases between them. CDR3 length equals 14 residues. Germline-derived CDR1 and CDR2 are MGHRA and YSYEKL. CDR3 coding DNA: TGCGCCAGCAGCCAGGGATGGGGCAATCAGCCCCAGCATTTT. Translation: CASSQGWGNQPQHF.